The next 5 T cell receptor beta chains were all read from a single sample in a study of cytomegalovirus exposure and HLA in healthy donors. The protocol was immunoSEQ multiplex PCR, while the TCRdb copy is restricted to in-frame clones and leaves out a portion. The repertoire consists of 95,000 to 150,000 clones, with 90% to 97% occurring once and the leading ten covering approximately 1.5%. Sample: PBMCs. The source of these receptors is a man aged 18-30 years in good health and CMV-seronegative.

For the CDR3, the DNA is TGTGCCTGGAGTCCAGGCCTTAGATTAGGAAACATTCAGTACTTC. Protein: CAWSPGLRLGNIQYF. V is TRBV30 and J is TRBJ2-4, with unresolved D. CDR3 length equals 15 residues. V lost 2 bases and J lost 6, with 17 bases in between. Germline loops: CDR1 GTSNPN, CDR2 SVGIG (reference sequence).

The chain carries TRBV28 and TRBJ1-2; D uncertain. The CDR3 is made up of 11 amino acids. V lost 8 bases to trimming and J lost 4 bases, with 8 bases between them. Germline V gives CDR1 MDHEN, CDR2 SYDVKM. The CDR3 nucleotides read TGTGCCAGCGGGCAACCCTATGGCTACACCTTC. This codes for CASGQPYGYTF.

This sequence joins TRBV18 and TRBJ1-1, with D uncertain. Trimming took off 3 bases at V and 3 bases at J, with 11 bases between the two ends. The CDR3 loop spans 14 amino acids. Germline V lookup: CDR1 KGHSH, CDR2 LQKENI. Here the CDR3 reads CASSPYNGYTEAFF. The CDR3 DNA is TGTGCCAGCTCACCGTACAACGGGTACACTGAAGCTTTCTTT.

The gene calls are TRBV19 and TRBJ2-5; D is possibly TRBD2 (5 bases). Germline values: CDR1 LNHDA, CDR2 SQIVND (reference sequence). The V gene lost 1 base and the J gene lost 5 bases, with 14 bases spanning the gap. The CDR3 is 15 residues long. CDR3 in amino acids: CASSIAGIVRETQYF. DNA for the CDR3: TGTGCCAGTAGTATAGCGGGGATTGTTCGGGAGACCCAGTACTTC.

The chain links TRBV9 to TRBJ2-7; D might be TRBD2 (5 bases). The germline gives CDR1 SGDLS, CDR2 YYNGEE. This CDR3 region has 14 residues. The V end lost 2 bases, the J end lost 2 bases, and 11 bases lay between the germline ends. The CDR3 spells CASSVDGETYEQYF. CDR3 DNA: TGTGCCAGCAGCGTGGACGGGGAAACCTACGAGCAGTACTTC.